The clone carrying this TCR beta chain came up a few times. Its antigen is undetermined. Full-length variable regions came from constant-region reverse primers plus semi-nested Nested Universal Primer A PCR. Using its own MiXCR run on the 5' RACE reads, TCRdb lists one record per CDR3 protein. The sample records roughly 40,000 distinct CDR3 sequences, under 20% being singletons. Study observations and caveats: The larger-cohort validation was restricted to a single TCR beta V-J rearrangement rather than whole repertoires. Tumor-infiltrating Treg TCR alpha and beta sequences overlapped most with tumor naive CD4+ T cells, then blood naive.

Germline CDR1 reads SGHRS; CDR2 reads YFSETQ. With 0 bases removed from V and 2 bases from J, the gap between germline ends came to 12 bases. The CDR3 runs to 15 residues. The sequence derives from a female donor with breast cancer. The V call is TRBV5-1, the J call TRBJ2-7; D possibly corresponds to TRBD1 (6 bases). Sequencing was performed on naive CD4+ T cells sorted from a lymph node. Regarding subset: naive CD4+ T cells, CD4+CD45RA+CD25-. DNA for the CDR3: TGCGCCAGCAGCTTGGGATCAGGGGTCGCCTACGAGCAGTACTTC. Translating gives CASSLGSGVAYEQYF.